Each of the 22 T cell receptor beta chains below was sequenced from the same sample in a study of CD8 T cells in ankylosing spondylitis. MiXCR, run by TCRdb on the 5' RACE reads, gives a single entry per CDR3 protein. In the table there are about 360,000 distinct CDR3 sequences, 20% to 25% of which are singletons. The sample comprised blood, either unsorted or a sorted T cell fraction (not recorded which). Receptors were obtained from a male donor with ankylosing spondylitis or in good health (not recorded which).

This clonotype was recorded once. The rearrangement links TRBV20-1 to TRBJ2-7, with D possibly matching TRBD2 (7 bases). Germline CDR1 reads DFQATT; CDR2 reads SNEGSKA (reference sequence). The CDR3 covers 14 residues. V lost 2 bases and J lost 3, with 14 bases in between. The CDR3 protein is CSARPRGAVYEQYF. In DNA form, the CDR3 reads TGCAGTGCTAGACCCCGGGGGGCCGTCTACGAGCAGTACTTC.

The V call is TRBV12-3 or TRBV12-4, the J call TRBJ2-1; D might be TRBD1 or TRBD2, each matching 5 bases. Trimming pared 5 bases from V and 6 bases from J, leaving 11 bases between. The CDR3 covers 13 residues. The CDR3 region has the DNA TGTGCCAGCAGTCCCGGGACGTTCAATGAGCAGTTCTTC. Translating it yields CASSPGTFNEQFF.

CDR3 in DNA: TGCGCCAGCAGCCTACCGGGGACAGACTACGAGCAGTACTTC. Protein product: CASSLPGTDYEQYF. V is TRBV5-1 and J is TRBJ2-7; 7 bases line up with TRBD1. With V trimmed by 4 bases and J by 3 bases, 7 bases remained unmatched. CDR1 SGHRS and CDR2 YFSETQ come from the germline V gene. This CDR3 is built from 14 residues.

In its sample, this clonotype was seen a few times. The CDR3: CASSLVGHSNTGELFF. CDR3 in DNA: TGTGCCAGCAGCTTAGTTGGACACTCGAACACCGGGGAGCTGTTTTTT. The genes are TRBV7-8 and TRBJ2-2; D is perhaps TRBD1 (5 bases). CDR3 size: 16 residues. The V end was cut by 1 base, the J end by 0 bases, with 9 bases between. Germline V gene lookup returns CDR1 SGHVS and CDR2 FQNEAQ.

The chain uses TRBV20-1 and TRBJ2-7, with 8 bases identical to TRBD1. CDR1 and CDR2 from the germline V gene are DFQATT and SNEGSKA (reference sequence). The CDR3 is 18 residues long. V was pared by 0 bases and J by 0 bases, with 13 bases of the junction left unmatched. Here the CDR3 reads CSARDGSGGYSSSYEQYF. The CDR3 nucleotides read TGCAGTGCTAGAGATGGATCAGGGGGCTACTCGAGCTCCTACGAGCAGTACTTC.

The rearrangement uses TRBV7-9 and TRBJ2-5, with D perhaps matching TRBD1 or TRBD2 (6 bases each). This CDR3 comprises 14 residues. Between the trimmed V and J ends, which lost 4 bases and 3 bases, there was a span of 12 bases. Germline assignment: CDR1 SEHNR and CDR2 FQNEAQ (reference sequence). The CDR3 sequence: CASSSRGQEETQYF. For the CDR3, the DNA is TGTGCCAGCAGCTCTCGGGGGCAAGAAGAGACCCAGTACTTC.

This clonotype was seen just once. The chain links TRBV6-2 or TRBV6-3 to TRBJ2-7; D remains unclear. The V gene's germline CDR1 is MNHEY and CDR2 SVGEGT. Trimming pared 1 base from V and 5 bases from J, leaving 9 bases between. The CDR3 spans 13 residues. In DNA form, the CDR3 reads TGTGCCAGCAGTTACTATGGCGGAGACGAGCAGTACTTC. Amino acid sequence: CASSYYGGDEQYF.

In its sample, this clonotype was seen a few times. The rearrangement links TRBV27 to TRBJ2-1; the D gene is possibly TRBD2 (6 bases). The length of the CDR3 is 12 residues. V gave up 6 bases and J gave up 6 bases, with 9 bases separating them. CDR1 MNHEY and CDR2 SMNVEV come from the germline V gene (reference sequence). CDR3: CASRGLGNEQFF. The CDR3 DNA reads as TGTGCCAGCAGGGGACTGGGCAATGAGCAGTTCTTC.

A few counts support this clonotype. The genes are TRBV4-2 and TRBJ2-3; D gene uncertain. Deletions cut 3 bases from V and 2 bases from J, with 3 bases between. The CDR3 is 12 residues long. Germline loops: CDR1 LGHNA, CDR2 YNFKEQ. The CDR3 spells CASSHTTDTQYF. CDR3 in DNA: TGTGCCAGCAGCCACACCACAGATACGCAGTATTTT.

V gene TRBV9 combines with J gene TRBJ2-1; D ambiguous. Per the germline V gene, CDR1 is SGDLS and CDR2 is YYNGEE. The CDR3 extends over 12 amino acids. Trimming pared 0 bases from V and 5 bases from J, leaving 3 bases between. The CDR3 sequence: CASSVADNEQFF. Written as DNA, the CDR3 is TGTGCCAGCAGCGTAGCGGACAATGAGCAGTTCTTC.

This rearrangement joins TRBV11-2 to TRBJ2-5; 7 bases are a match to TRBD1. J lost 2 bases, V lost 3 bases, and 6 bases had no gene match. The CDR3 has 15 residues. Germline V lookup: CDR1 SGHAT, CDR2 FQNNGV. The CDR3 DNA is TGTGCCAGCAGCTTGGGGGAGACAGGGCAAGAGACCCAGTACTTC. Protein sequence: CASSLGETGQETQYF.

This clonotype has only a few counts. The V and J genes are TRBV6-5 and TRBJ2-3; TRBD2 aligns across 11 bases. CDR1 MNHEY and CDR2 SVGAGI come from the germline V gene. V trimming: 4 bases; J trimming: 5 bases; junction bases outside the gene matches: 5. The CDR3 is made up of 15 amino acids. The CDR3 sequence is CASSSLAGGQDTQYF. The CDR3 DNA sequence: TGTGCCAGCAGTTCCTTAGCGGGGGGGCAAGATACGCAGTATTTT.

The CDR3 sequence: CASTSWTENTGELFF. The CDR3 DNA is TGTGCCAGTACCTCCTGGACGGAGAACACCGGGGAGCTGTTTTTT. This chain joins TRBV27 and TRBJ2-2; D gene uncertain. The CDR3 extends over 15 amino acids. The germline V gene encodes CDR1 MNHEY and CDR2 SMNVEV (reference sequence). Trimming took off 9 bases at V and 1 base at J, with 15 bases between the two ends.

The chain carries TRBV29-1 and TRBJ2-3, with TRBD2 as a possible D gene (5 bases). CDR3 size: 11 residues. V was trimmed by 6 bases and J by 5 bases, leaving 9 bases between them. Looked up from germline, CDR1 is SQVTM and CDR2 is ANQGSEA. The CDR3 loop is CSVLVLDTQYF. In DNA form, the CDR3 reads TGCAGCGTACTAGTCCTAGATACGCAGTATTTT.

The sample holds a few counts of this clonotype. This chain links TRBV20-1 with TRBJ2-7; D is ambiguous. CDR3 length equals 13 residues. Germline loops: CDR1 DFQATT, CDR2 SNEGSKA (reference sequence). V was cut by 3 bases and J by 0 bases, with 9 bases left in between. The CDR3 DNA is TGCAGTGCTAGGAACAGAGGCTCCTACGAGCAGTACTTC. This encodes CSARNRGSYEQYF.

This clonotype occurred many times. J is TRBJ2-3 and V is TRBV6-4; 9 bases map to TRBD1. CDR1 is MRHNA, CDR2 SNTAGT, per germline. V was pared by 3 bases and J by 2 bases, with 3 bases of the junction left unmatched. The CDR3 is made up of 15 amino acids. The CDR3 here is CASSEGQGVTDTQYF. The CDR3 region has the DNA TGTGCCAGCAGTGAGGGACAGGGTGTCACAGATACGCAGTATTTT.

The chain uses TRBV3-1 and TRBJ2-6; 12 bases align to TRBD2. CDR1 and CDR2 from the germline V gene are LGHDT and YNNKEL (reference sequence). The CDR3 contains 19 residues. The V gene end was trimmed by 0 bases and the J gene end by 3 bases; junction bases not matched to a gene: 6. CDR3 sequence (DNA): TGTGCCAGCAGCCAAGATGCCCGACTAGCGGGGGTTGGGGCCAACGTCCTGACTTTC. Its protein is CASSQDARLAGVGANVLTF.

This clonotype was seen a handful of times. The rearrangement joins TRBV6-1 to TRBJ2-3, with D perhaps TRBD1 or TRBD2 (6 bases each). From germline, CDR1 is MNHNS and CDR2 SASEGT. V lost 7 bases, J lost 0 bases, and 14 bases lay in between. The CDR3 sequence is 15 residues long. CDR3 sequence: CASMRGAESTDTQYF. In DNA, the CDR3 is TGTGCCAGCATGAGGGGGGCCGAAAGCACAGATACGCAGTATTTT.

This clonotype showed up just a few times. V is TRBV7-8 and J is TRBJ2-7; D possibly uses TRBD1 or TRBD2 (5 bases each). The germline V gene has CDR1 SGHVS and CDR2 FQNEAQ. The CDR3 is made up of 14 amino acids. Deletions cut 6 bases from V and 0 bases from J, with 12 bases between. For the CDR3, the DNA is TGTGCCAGCAGTGGGGACGTATACTCCTACGAGCAGTACTTC. Amino acids: CASSGDVYSYEQYF.

The chain joins TRBV6-5 to TRBJ2-1; 12 bases match TRBD2. This CDR3 comprises 15 residues. CDR1 and CDR2 (germline): MNHEY, SVGAGI. V dropped 4 bases and J dropped 6; count of bases not matched to a gene: 4. In nucleotides, the CDR3 is TGTGCCAGCAGTTTTACTAGCGGGGGGCCCAATGAGCAGTTCTTC. Residues: CASSFTSGGPNEQFF.

This clonotype appeared a few times. CDR3 protein: CASSPTGQGDLTGELFF. DNA of the CDR3: TGCGCCAGCAGCCCCACGGGACAGGGGGACCTCACCGGGGAGCTGTTTTTT. The gene calls are TRBV5-1 and TRBJ2-2; 11 nucleotides line up with TRBD1. There are 17 residues in the CDR3. The J segment lost 4 bases and the V segment lost 4 bases, leaving 9 bases of the junction unmatched. The germline V gene encodes CDR1 SGHRS and CDR2 YFSETQ.

The chain recombines TRBV29-1 with TRBJ2-5; D is unresolved. V lost 0 bases and J 6 bases, leaving 8 bases between the germline ends. The CDR3 consists of 12 residues. Germline V gives CDR1 SQVTM, CDR2 ANQGSEA. CDR3 protein: CSVEEELQTQYF. The CDR3 DNA follows: TGCAGCGTTGAAGAAGAGCTGCAGACCCAGTACTTC. Filled out from reference TRBV29-1 and TRBJ2-5, the complete variable domain reads SAVISQKPSRDICQRGTSLTIQCQVDSQVTMMFWYRQQPGQSLTLIATANQGSEATYESGFVIDKFPISRPNLTFSTLTVSNMSPEDSSIYLCSVEEELQTQYFGPGTRLLVL.